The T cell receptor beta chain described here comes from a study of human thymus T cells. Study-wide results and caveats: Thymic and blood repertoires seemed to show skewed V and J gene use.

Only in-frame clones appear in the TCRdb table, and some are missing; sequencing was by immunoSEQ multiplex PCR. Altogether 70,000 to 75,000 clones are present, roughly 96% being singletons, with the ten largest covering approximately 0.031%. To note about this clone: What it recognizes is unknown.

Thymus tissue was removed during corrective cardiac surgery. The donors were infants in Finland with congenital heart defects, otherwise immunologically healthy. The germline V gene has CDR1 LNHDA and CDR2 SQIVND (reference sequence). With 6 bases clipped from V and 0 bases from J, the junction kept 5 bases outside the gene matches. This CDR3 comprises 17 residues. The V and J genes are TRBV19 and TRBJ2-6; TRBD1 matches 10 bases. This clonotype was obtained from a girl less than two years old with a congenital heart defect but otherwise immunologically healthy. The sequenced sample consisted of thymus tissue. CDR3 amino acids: CASRRDRGISGANVLTF. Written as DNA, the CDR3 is TGTGCCAGTAGGAGGGACAGGGGAATCTCTGGGGCCAACGTCCTGACTTTC.